This T cell receptor beta chain was found in a study of blood T cells in healthy people across ages. Findings and limits, study-wide: Versus aged donors, long-lived donors had higher diversity and more naive CD4+ cells. Measured against age, TCR beta diversity per million T cells decreased in a roughly linear manner. Without sorted subsets, naive and antigen-experienced compartments could not be conclusively compared.

A second PCR of 7 to 11 cycles used a sample-barcoded 5' primer and a J-beta primer mix. Each CDR3 protein is one row after TCRdb ran MiXCR on the 5' RACE reads. This table has 650,000 to 800,000 distinct CDR3 sequences, around 43% appearing once. Of note for this clonotype: The antigen is unknown.

V was clipped by 3 bases and J by 7 bases, with 13 bases between them. CDR1 SGHTA and CDR2 FQGNSA come from the germline V gene. The CDR3 length is 13 residues. The sequencing sample was made of blood. The chain uses TRBV7-2 and TRBJ2-7, with D unclear. The TCR was taken from a man aged 60-69 years in good health. The CDR3 reads CASSFLYYNEQYF. In nucleotides, the CDR3 is TGTGCCAGCAGCTTTTTGTATTACAATGAGCAGTACTTC.